The next 32 T cell receptor beta chains were all read from a single sample in a study of blood T cell repertoires in COVID-19. Some clones are missing from TCRdb's copy, which holds only in-frame ones; the method was immunoSEQ multiplex PCR. The data contain some 330,000 clones, 85% to 90% of them singletons. Sequenced input: PBMCs or T cells enriched from blood (not recorded which). These receptors were collected from a man younger than 45 who had recovered from COVID-19.

This clone was seen a handful of times. The V gene is TRBV5-4, the J gene TRBJ2-5, with 7 bases lining up with TRBD1. Germline loops: CDR1 SGHNT, CDR2 YYREEE (reference sequence). This CDR3 comprises 17 residues. The V segment lost 3 bases and the J segment 4 bases; nucleotides outside the gene matches: 15. CDR3 region: CASSSGHDRVHGETQYF. The CDR3 DNA follows: TGTGCCAGCAGCTCCGGACACGACAGGGTTCATGGAGAGACCCAGTACTTC.

The chain uses TRBV9 and TRBJ1-3; 7 bases are a match to TRBD1. The V segment lost 3 bases and the J segment 4 bases; nucleotides outside the gene matches: 10. The CDR3 consists of 16 residues. CDR1 SGDLS and CDR2 YYNGEE come from the germline V gene. The CDR3 sequence is CASSGPAGTEGNTIYF. DNA of the CDR3: TGTGCCAGCAGCGGGCCTGCCGGGACAGAAGGAAACACCATATATTTT.

The chain employs TRBV4-1 and TRBJ1-6, with TRBD1 matching over 8 bases. CDR1 is MGHRA and CDR2 is YSYEKL in the germline V gene. V trimming: 4 bases; J trimming: 8 bases; junction bases outside the gene matches: 13. The CDR3 is 17 residues long. CDR3 sequence: CASSLSLWLQGDSPLHF. CDR3 DNA: TGCGCCAGCAGCCTCTCCTTATGGCTACAGGGGGATTCACCCCTCCACTTT.

This chain connects TRBV18 to TRBJ1-2; a possible D gene is TRBD1 (6 bases). V was pared by 2 bases and J by 4 bases, with 20 bases between. CDR3 length equals 17 residues. Germline CDR1 reads KGHSH; CDR2 reads LQKENI. The CDR3 DNA sequence: TGTGCCAGCTCACCAACCAGGGGAGGGCAGAACTCCTATGGCTACACCTTC. Residues: CASSPTRGGQNSYGYTF.

V gene TRBV6-5 combines with J gene TRBJ2-5; maybe TRBD2 (6 bases). The CDR3 covers 12 residues. Trimming pared 11 bases from V and 5 bases from J, leaving 15 bases between. Germline lookup yields CDR1 MNHEY and CDR2 SVGAGI. CDR3 sequence: CASGGSSETQYF. DNA of the CDR3: TGTGCCTCTGGAGGGTCCTCGGAGACCCAGTACTTC.

The chain uses TRBV6-5 and TRBJ2-1, with TRBD2 identical over 7 bases. The CDR3 covers 14 residues. V lost 10 bases to trimming and J lost 7 bases; unmatched junction nucleotides: 13. The germline CDR1 and CDR2 sequences are MNHEY and SVGAGI. DNA of the CDR3: TGTGCCATCGTACTGGCGGGAGTTAGGAATGAGCAGTTCTTC. It codes for CAIVLAGVRNEQFF.

Notes on this clone: The identical CDR3 is also encoded by other nucleotide sequences in the sample. The CDR3 here is CASSLGQGSNQPQHF. In nucleotides, the CDR3 is TGTGCCAGCAGCTTGGGACAGGGTAGCAATCAGCCCCAGCATTTT. The genes are TRBV7-8 and TRBJ1-5; 9 bases are a match to TRBD1. Trimming cost V 3 bases and J 0 bases; bases outside gene matches: 0. The CDR3 runs 15 residues. Germline CDR1 and CDR2: SGHVS and FQNEAQ.

The rearrangement uses TRBV12-3 or TRBV12-4 and TRBJ2-5; 7 bases are a match to TRBD1. V dropped 5 bases and J dropped 3; count of bases not matched to a gene: 3. CDR3 length: 13 amino acids. CDR3 DNA: TGTGCCAGCAGTGGGACAGCTAAAGAGACCCAGTACTTC. Protein product: CASSGTAKETQYF.

The chain uses TRBV24-1 and TRBJ1-5; 7 bases line up with TRBD1. The V segment lost 4 bases and the J segment 3 bases; nucleotides outside the gene matches: 2. Per the germline V gene, CDR1 is KGHDR and CDR2 is SFDVKD. The CDR3 length is 14 residues. This CDR3 is CATSDRGTNQPQHF. The CDR3 nucleotides read TGTGCCACCAGTGACAGGGGGACCAATCAGCCCCAGCATTTT.

The chain carries TRBV18 and TRBJ2-3, with 7 bases that match TRBD2. This CDR3 has 16 amino acids. Looked up from germline, CDR1 is KGHSH and CDR2 is LQKENI. V was clipped by 2 bases and J by 0 bases; unmatched bases: 5. The CDR3 region is CASSPWGGSSTDTQYF. As DNA, the CDR3 is TGTGCCAGCTCACCATGGGGGGGTTCTAGCACAGATACGCAGTATTTT.

This chain connects TRBV27 to TRBJ2-1; the match to TRBD2 covers 8 bases. CDR3 length: 15 amino acids. V gave up 2 bases and J gave up 2 bases; unmatched junction bases: 2. Germline-derived CDR1 and CDR2 are MNHEY and SMNVEV (reference sequence). The CDR3 region has the DNA TGTGCCAGCAGTTTAGATAGCGGGACCTACAATGAGCAGTTCTTC. Protein sequence: CASSLDSGTYNEQFF.

The CDR3 spells CASSSRAGGTNYGYTF. The CDR3 region has the DNA TGTGCCAGCAGCTCCCGTGCGGGGGGCACTAACTATGGCTACACCTTC. V usage is TRBV7-2 and J usage is TRBJ1-2; perhaps TRBD1 as D (6 bases). Germline CDR1 SGHTA, CDR2 FQGNSA. Trimming removed 4 bases at V and 0 bases at J, with 15 bases between. The CDR3 is 16 residues long.

Only one count was recorded for this clone. This chain joins TRBV5-1 and TRBJ2-7; D remains ambiguous. Per the germline V gene, CDR1 is SGHRS and CDR2 is YFSETQ. V lost 0 bases to trimming and J lost 0 bases, with 7 bases between them. This CDR3 is built from 14 residues. CDR3 in DNA: TGCGCCAGCAGCTTGGAACCGAGCTCCTACGAGCAGTACTTC. This translates into CASSLEPSSYEQYF.

The chain carries TRBV14 and TRBJ1-4; D not certain. The CDR3 length is 15 residues. CDR1 is SGHDN, CDR2 FVKESK, per germline. V was pared by 5 bases and J by 7 bases, with 17 bases between. DNA of the CDR3: TGTGCCAGCAGCGGACTAACGGGCGCGGCTGAAAAACTGTTTTTT. It is translated as CASSGLTGAAEKLFF.

The V and J genes are TRBV15 and TRBJ2-3; 9 nucleotides match TRBD2. Germline trimming cut 0 bases from V and 5 bases from J; bases unmatched to any gene: 6. Per the germline V gene, CDR1 is LNHNV and CDR2 is YYDKDF (reference sequence). The CDR3 covers 16 residues. CDR3 bases: TGTGCCACCAGCAGAGATAGGCGGGGGGGCCTAGATACGCAGTATTTT. Residues: CATSRDRRGGLDTQYF. The entire variable domain, with the rest obtained from reference TRBV15 and TRBJ2-3, is as follows: DAMVIQNPRYQVTQFGKPVTLSCSQTLNHNVMYWYQQKSSQAPKLLFHYYDKDFNNEADTPDNFQSRRPNTSFCFLDIRSPGLGDTAMYLCATSRDRRGGLDTQYFGPGTRLTVL.

The CDR3, as DNA: TGTGCCAGCAGTCCGGGACTAGCGGGGGAGTACTTC. Its translation: CASSPGLAGEYF. The V call is TRBV12-3 or TRBV12-4, the J call TRBJ2-7; TRBD2 aligns across 14 bases. The V gene end was trimmed by 5 bases and the J gene end by 11 bases; junction bases not matched to a gene: 2. The CDR3 is 12 amino acids.

The chain recombines TRBV5-1 with TRBJ2-3; 7 bases are a match to TRBD2. After removal of 0 bases from V and 0 bases from J, the junction contained 4 bases not matched to a gene. The CDR3 contains 16 residues. Germline lookup yields CDR1 SGHRS and CDR2 YFSETQ. CDR3 sequence reads: CASSLAGGSSTDTQYF. Here the CDR3 DNA reads TGCGCCAGCAGCTTGGCCGGGGGGTCTAGCACAGATACGCAGTATTTT.

The J gene is TRBJ1-1, the V gene TRBV27; D uncertain. Germline V gene sequence: CDR1 MNHEY, CDR2 SMNVEV (reference sequence). Trimming left V 4 bases short and J 7 bases short, with 10 bases between. This CDR3 comprises 12 residues. CDR3 in amino acids: CASSSPHSEAFF. The CDR3, as DNA: TGTGCCAGCAGTTCCCCCCACAGTGAAGCTTTCTTT.

A single count supports this clone. The genes are TRBV3-1 (or the pseudogene TRBV3-2) and TRBJ2-2; D is unclear. Trimming pared 5 bases from V and 4 bases from J, leaving 11 bases between. The germline V gene encodes CDR1 LGHDT and CDR2 YNNKEL (reference sequence). This CDR3 is 14 amino acids long. In DNA form, the CDR3 reads TGTGCCAGCAGCAATCGTATCGGCACCGGGGAGCTGTTTTTT. Translated, it gives CASSNRIGTGELFF.

In this sample, this clone turned up once. The chain employs TRBV6-5 and TRBJ1-2; 8 bases fit TRBD1. There are 14 residues in the CDR3. V trimming: 5 bases; J trimming: 2 bases; junction bases outside the gene matches: 4. CDR1 and CDR2 (germline): MNHEY, SVGAGI. The CDR3 region has the DNA TGTGCCAGCAGTAACCGGGACAGGAACTATGGCTACACCTTC. It yields the protein CASSNRDRNYGYTF.

The rearrangement links TRBV5-1 to TRBJ1-2; the D is unclear. The CDR3 spans 13 residues. Germline V gene sequence: CDR1 SGHRS, CDR2 YFSETQ. Trimming removed 4 bases from V and 4 bases from J, with 11 bases in between. CDR3 sequence: CASSPLVSYGYTF. CDR3 bases: TGCGCCAGCAGCCCGTTAGTGTCCTATGGCTACACCTTC. Using reference TRBV5-1 and TRBJ1-2 for the parts outside the CDR3, the full variable domain is KAGVTQTPRYLIKTRGQQVTLSCSPISGHRSVSWYQQTPGQGLQFLFEYFSETQRNKGNFPGRFSGRQFSNSRSEMNVSTLELGDSALYLCASSPLVSYGYTFGSGTRLTVV.

Comment on this clone: Other DNA sequences in this specimen translate into the identical CDR3. The chain employs TRBV19 and TRBJ2-7; 8 positions agree with TRBD1. CDR3 length equals 13 residues. The V segment lost 4 bases and the J segment 3 bases; nucleotides outside the gene matches: 2. CDR1 and CDR2 (germline): LNHDA, SQIVND (reference sequence). The CDR3 here is CASSTGQGYEQYF. The CDR3 nucleotides are TGTGCCAGTAGTACAGGACAGGGCTACGAGCAGTACTTC.

The rearrangement links TRBV4-1 to TRBJ1-2; no reliable D call. CDR1 and CDR2 from the germline V gene are MGHRA and YSYEKL. With 1 base removed from V and 4 bases from J, the gap between germline ends came to 13 bases. The CDR3 covers 15 residues. This CDR3 reads CASSQVSTVVYGYTF. For the CDR3, the DNA is TGCGCCAGCAGCCAAGTCTCCACGGTGGTCTATGGCTACACCTTC.

V and J are TRBV7-9 and TRBJ1-2, with D maybe TRBD1 (6 bases). This CDR3 contains 12 residues. Trimming removed 3 bases from V and 6 bases from J, with 8 bases in between. Germline V gene lookup returns CDR1 SEHNR and CDR2 FQNEAQ (reference sequence). The CDR3 DNA reads TGTGCCAGCAGCTTCCGACAGGATGGCTACACCTTC. Protein product: CASSFRQDGYTF.

This chain connects TRBV10-3 to TRBJ2-2, with TRBD1 identical over 10 bases. Germline trimming cut 4 bases from V and 7 bases from J; bases unmatched to any gene: 6. The CDR3 has 15 residues. CDR1 is ENHRY and CDR2 is SYGVKD in the germline V gene. CDR3 coding DNA: TGTGCCATCAGTGGACCGGGACAGGGGAACGGGGAGCTGTTTTTT. Protein product: CAISGPGQGNGELFF.

The chain recombines TRBV2 with TRBJ2-5, with TRBD2 as a possible D gene (7 bases). The V gene lost 10 bases and the J gene lost 5 bases, with 20 bases spanning the gap. Germline V gives CDR1 SNHLY, CDR2 FYNNEI. There are 14 residues in the CDR3. The CDR3 spells CANLDPGGPETQYF. CDR3 in DNA: TGTGCCAACTTAGACCCGGGGGGCCCGGAGACCCAGTACTTC.

The rearrangement links TRBV5-1 to TRBJ2-1, with TRBD2 matching 10 bases. This CDR3 comprises 17 residues. The V segment lost 2 bases and the J segment 9 bases; nucleotides outside the gene matches: 14. Germline CDR1 SGHRS, CDR2 YFSETQ. The CDR3 reads CASSFSFLAGEVGEQFF. The CDR3, as DNA: TGCGCCAGCAGCTTTTCGTTCCTAGCGGGAGAGGTTGGTGAGCAGTTCTTC.

The gene calls are TRBV29-1 and TRBJ1-4; D unresolved. With 7 bases removed from V and 0 bases from J, the gap between germline ends came to 15 bases. Germline V gene sequence: CDR1 SQVTM, CDR2 ANQGSEA. The CDR3 spans 15 residues. CDR3 sequence reads: CSAITYISTNEKLFF. CDR3 in DNA: TGCAGCGCTATAACCTATATCTCAACTAATGAAAAACTGTTTTTT. Looking up the rest from reference TRBV29-1 and TRBJ1-4 gives the full variable domain: SAVISQKPSRDICQRGTSLTIQCQVDSQVTMMFWYRQQPGQSLTLIATANQGSEATYESGFVIDKFPISRPNLTFSTLTVSNMSPEDSSIYLCSAITYISTNEKLFFGSGTQLSVL.

The chain's CDR3 is CASSREDPGLAVYNEQFF. CDR3 DNA: TGTGCCAGCAGCCGTGAGGACCCGGGACTAGCGGTGTACAATGAGCAGTTCTTC. The genes are TRBV3-1 (or the pseudogene TRBV3-2) and TRBJ2-1; 11 bases are a match to TRBD2. The CDR3 runs to 18 residues. With 4 bases clipped from V and 4 bases from J, the junction kept 12 bases outside the gene matches. Germline assignment: CDR1 LGHDT and CDR2 YNNKEL (reference sequence).

The rearrangement uses TRBV5-4 and TRBJ2-7; TRBD1 aligns across 8 bases. Trimming took 3 bases from V and 2 from J; bases not matched to a gene: 1. The length of the CDR3 is 13 residues. The germline V gene encodes CDR1 SGHNT and CDR2 YYREEE (reference sequence). For the CDR3, the DNA is TGTGCCAGCAGCTGGGACAGGACCTACGAGCAGTACTTC. Its protein is CASSWDRTYEQYF.

V and J are TRBV2 and TRBJ1-2, with TRBD1 matching 8 bases. CDR1 is SNHLY and CDR2 is FYNNEI in the germline V gene. The CDR3 totals 15 residues. V gave up 8 bases and J gave up 6 bases; unmatched junction bases: 14. CDR3 protein: CASVYWYKDRDGYTF. The CDR3, as DNA: TGTGCCAGCGTTTATTGGTACAAGGACAGGGATGGCTACACCTTC.

The chain combines TRBV15 with TRBJ2-3; D not resolved. Germline V gene sequence: CDR1 LNHNV, CDR2 YYDKDF (reference sequence). Trimming shortened V by 6 bases and J by 5 bases, and 9 bases separated the two germline ends. CDR3 length: 12 residues. CDR3 residues: CATSGPVDTQYF. The DNA for the CDR3 is TGTGCCACCAGTGGGCCGGTAGATACGCAGTATTTT.